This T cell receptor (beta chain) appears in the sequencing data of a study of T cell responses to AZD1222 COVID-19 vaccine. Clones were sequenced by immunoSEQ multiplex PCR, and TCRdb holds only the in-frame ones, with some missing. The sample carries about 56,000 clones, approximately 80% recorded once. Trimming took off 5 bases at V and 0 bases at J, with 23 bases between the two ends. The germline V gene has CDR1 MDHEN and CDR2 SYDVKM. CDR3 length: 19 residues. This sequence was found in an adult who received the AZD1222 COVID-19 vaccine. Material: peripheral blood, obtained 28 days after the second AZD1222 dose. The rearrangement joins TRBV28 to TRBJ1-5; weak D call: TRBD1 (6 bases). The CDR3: CASSQPGHTLGLSNQPQHF. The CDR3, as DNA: TGTGCCAGCAGTCAACCGGGACATACATTGGGGCTTAGCAATCAGCCCCAGCATTTT.